This T cell receptor beta chain was captured by sequencing in a study of cytomegalovirus exposure and HLA in healthy donors. About the study: Earlier, 110 million or so unique TCR beta sequences were recovered from around 180 million T cells by an analysis. Study-wide results and limits: Rare sequences made up most TCRs, while some public TCRs were found in many donors.

13 Jbeta primers and 60 Vbeta primers were used for the PCR. Assay: immunoSEQ multiplex PCR; the TCRdb copy retains only in-frame clones and omits some. The data show roughly 120,000 clones, with roughly 74% seen just once and less than 4.5% held by the top ten. The CDR3 is 15 amino acids. Germline loops: CDR1 SEHNR, CDR2 FQNEAQ (reference sequence). V was trimmed by 0 bases and J by 7 bases, leaving 13 bases between them. Comment on this clone: The antigen remains undetermined.

This clonotype was obtained from a man in his forties or fifties in good health and CMV-seronegative. This chain connects TRBV7-9 to TRBJ2-1; tentative D call: TRBD1 (6 bases). Sequencing used PBMCs. CDR3 region: CASSLAFLGANEQFF. CDR3 sequence (DNA): TGTGCCAGCAGCTTAGCGTTCCTGGGGGCGAATGAGCAGTTCTTC. Combining the CDR3 with reference TRBV7-9 and TRBJ2-1 gives the whole variable domain DTGVSQNPRHKITKRGQNVTFRCDPISEHNRLYWYRQTLGQGPEFLTYFQNEAQLEKSRLLSDRFSAERPKGSFSTLEIQRTEQGDSAMYLCASSLAFLGANEQFFGPGTRLTVL.